The 9 T cell receptor beta chains below were found in one sample sequenced in a study of regulatory T cells in long-lasting Graves disease (dated by TCRdb to the early 2020s). Preparation of the library involved multiplex PCR. The data were produced on an Illumina HiSeq 4000. To build TCR beta libraries, CDR3 regions were amplified by Arm-PCR using iRepertoire HTBI primers. TCRdb passed the public sequencing reads through fastp at Q25 and MiXCR, retaining productive beta sequences. For every CDR3 protein sequence, its rows merge into one entry that carries the most common genes and DNA. This sample is represented by some 350,000 distinct CDR3 sequences; 15% to 20% of them were singletons. In total, the top ten clones hold around 20% of the sample. The time point label corresponds to: newly diagnosed GD, antithyroid drugs for less than 3 months. For both TCR sequencing and RNA sequencing, RNA was extracted from PBMCs using TRIzol.

The same specimen was also included in a second study, on T cells in Graves' hyperthyroidism and ophthalmopathy.

Here the sequenced sample was peripheral blood mononuclear cells (PBMCs), taken at new diagnosis, from a patient treated with antithyroid drugs. The receptors were sampled from a woman aged 18-29 years with Graves disease. Donor details come from another sample of the same person, matched by shared clones.

In its sample, this clonotype was seen a few times. This sequence joins TRBV6-2 or TRBV6-3 and TRBJ1-2, with 7 nucleotides matching TRBD1. This CDR3 spans 15 amino acids. Per germline, CDR1 MNHEY and CDR2 SVGEGT. V trimming: 5 bases; J trimming: 0 bases; junction bases outside the gene matches: 6. CDR3 coding DNA: TGTGCCAGCAGTGAAGGACAGGCCACTAACTATGGCTACACCTTC. It is translated as CASSEGQATNYGYTF.

The chain couples TRBV9 to TRBJ2-3; D gene unclear. The CDR3 runs 15 residues. Germline V lookup: CDR1 SGDLS, CDR2 YYNGEE. Trimming pared 0 bases from V and 4 bases from J, leaving 12 bases between. The CDR3 here is CASSVVAGRPDTQYF. The CDR3 nucleotides are TGTGCCAGCAGCGTAGTGGCAGGTCGCCCAGATACGCAGTATTTT.

This clonotype was observed a handful of times. This rearrangement joins TRBV11-3 to TRBJ2-3, with 7 bases lining up with TRBD1. Germline CDR1 reads SGHNT; CDR2 reads YENEEA. The CDR3 sequence is 14 residues long. V trimming: 3 bases; J trimming: 5 bases; junction bases outside the gene matches: 5. CDR3 region: CASSLTGPQDTQYF. CDR3 bases: TGTGCCAGCAGCTTGACAGGGCCCCAAGATACGCAGTATTTT.

This clonotype was observed a handful of times. The rearrangement links TRBV2 to TRBJ1-4; TRBD1 matches at 8 bases. Trimming took 6 bases from V and 7 from J; bases not matched to a gene: 10. Germline V gene lookup returns CDR1 SNHLY and CDR2 FYNNEI. The CDR3 is 15 amino acids. The CDR3 loop reads CASRDRAYGSEKLFF. CDR3 in DNA: TGTGCCAGCAGGGACAGGGCTTATGGGAGTGAAAAACTGTTTTTT.

This clonotype was seen repeatedly, ten times or more. The chain recombines TRBV28 with TRBJ2-5; D is perhaps TRBD2 (6 bases). CDR1 is MDHEN and CDR2 is SYDVKM in the germline V gene. This CDR3 is 12 amino acids long. V was pared by 8 bases and J by 3 bases, with 10 bases between. Written as DNA, the CDR3 is TGTGCCAGCGGGACTGCAAAAGAGACCCAGTACTTC. Its translation: CASGTAKETQYF.

This clonotype appeared many times. The V gene is TRBV11-2, the J gene TRBJ1-1; D unclear. The CDR3 length is 12 residues. Trimming took 6 bases from V and 6 from J, leaving 11 bases between them. CDR1 is SGHAT, CDR2 FQNNGV, per germline. This CDR3 reads CASRSGSPEAFF. The CDR3 nucleotides are TGTGCCAGCAGATCTGGGAGCCCTGAAGCTTTCTTT.

For this clonotype: A much bigger clone sits one base away, suggesting this may be a read error. The rearrangement joins TRBV30 to TRBJ2-7; D is perhaps TRBD2 (5 bases). Germline CDR1 and CDR2: GTSNPN and SVGIG (reference sequence). This CDR3 comprises 13 residues. In DNA, the CDR3 is TGTACCTGGAGTCCGGGAATAACCTACGAGCAGTACTTC. This encodes CTWSPGITYEQYF. Combining the CDR3 with reference TRBV30 and TRBJ2-7 gives the whole variable domain SQTIHQWPATLVQPVGSPLSLECTVEGTSNPNLYWYRQAAGRGLQLLFYSVGIGQISSEVPQNLSASRPQDRQFILSSKKLLLSDSGFYLCTWSPGITYEQYFGPGTRLTVT.

In this sample, this clonotype turned up a few times. The genes are TRBV6-2 or TRBV6-3 and TRBJ2-7; D ambiguous. V shed 6 bases and J shed 3 bases, with 15 bases lying between them. Germline assignment: CDR1 MNHEY and CDR2 SVGEGT. The CDR3 loop spans 14 amino acids. Here the CDR3 reads CASSYLVTNYEQYF. The CDR3 nucleotides are TGTGCCAGCAGCTACCTTGTGACCAACTACGAGCAGTACTTC.

The table lists this clonotype with a few counts. The rearrangement joins TRBV24-1 to TRBJ1-2; no firm D call. The CDR3 totals 13 residues. In germline, CDR1 is KGHDR, CDR2 SFDVKD. Trimming took 5 bases from V and 8 from J, leaving 14 bases between them. CDR3: CATSAQREGGYTF. For the CDR3, the DNA is TGTGCCACCAGTGCACAACGGGAGGGCGGCTACACCTTC.